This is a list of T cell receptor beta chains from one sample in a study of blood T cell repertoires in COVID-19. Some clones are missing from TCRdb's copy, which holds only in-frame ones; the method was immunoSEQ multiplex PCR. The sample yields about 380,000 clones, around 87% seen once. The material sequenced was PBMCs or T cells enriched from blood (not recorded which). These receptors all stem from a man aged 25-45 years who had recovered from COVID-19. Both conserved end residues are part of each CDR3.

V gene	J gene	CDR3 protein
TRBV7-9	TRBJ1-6	CASSYREENSPLHF
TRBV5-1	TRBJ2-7	CASSLVGALLAEQYF
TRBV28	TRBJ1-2	CASSLYEGPGYTF
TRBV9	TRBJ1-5	CASSPDTGGRGPQHF
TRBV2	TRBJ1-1	CASRLEDTEAFF
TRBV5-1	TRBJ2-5	CASSLTLAGGQETQYF
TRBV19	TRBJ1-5	CASTQGINQPQHF
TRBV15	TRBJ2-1	CATSPHITGNEQFF
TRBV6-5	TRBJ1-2	CASSYPGAGGYGYTF
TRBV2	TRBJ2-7	CASSEAGQGMTYEQYF
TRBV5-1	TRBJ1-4	CASSPGLINEKLFF
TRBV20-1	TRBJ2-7	CSASAAGVSASYEQYF
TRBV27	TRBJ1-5	CASSLGPARARSNQPQHF
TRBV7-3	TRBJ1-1	CASSLEMDTEAFF
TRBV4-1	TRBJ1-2	CASSQIGQGHHGYTF
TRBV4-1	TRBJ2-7	CASSQGQGGTYEQYF
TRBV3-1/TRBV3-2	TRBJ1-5	CASSRISGGPQHF
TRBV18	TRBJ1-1	CASSARGAGTEAFF
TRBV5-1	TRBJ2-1	CASSSDSGSYNEQFF
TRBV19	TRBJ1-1	CASSTTVLNTEAFF
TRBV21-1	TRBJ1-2	CASSKGQGSYGYTF
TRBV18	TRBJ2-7	CASSPPGGPYEQYF